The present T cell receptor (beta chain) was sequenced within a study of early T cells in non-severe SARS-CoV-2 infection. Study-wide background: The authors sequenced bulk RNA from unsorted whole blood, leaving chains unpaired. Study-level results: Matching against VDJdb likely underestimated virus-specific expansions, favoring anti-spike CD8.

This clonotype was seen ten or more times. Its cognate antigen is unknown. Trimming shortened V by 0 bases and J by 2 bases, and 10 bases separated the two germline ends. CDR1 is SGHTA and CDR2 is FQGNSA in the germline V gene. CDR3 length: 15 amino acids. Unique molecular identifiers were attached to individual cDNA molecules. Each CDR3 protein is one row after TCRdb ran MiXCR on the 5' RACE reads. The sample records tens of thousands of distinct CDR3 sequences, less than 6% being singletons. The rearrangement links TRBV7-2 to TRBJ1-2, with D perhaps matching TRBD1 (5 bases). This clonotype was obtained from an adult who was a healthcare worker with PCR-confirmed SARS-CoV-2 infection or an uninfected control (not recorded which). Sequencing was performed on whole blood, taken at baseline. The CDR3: CASSLAGTPNYGYTF. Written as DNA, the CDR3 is TGTGCCAGCAGCTTAGCGGGGACCCCAAACTATGGCTACACCTTC. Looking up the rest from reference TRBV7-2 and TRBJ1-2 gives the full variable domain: GAGVSQSPSNKVTEKGKDVELRCDPISGHTALYWYRQSLGQGLEFLIYFQGNSAPDKSGLPSDRFSAERTGGSVSTLTIQRTQQEDSAVYLCASSLAGTPNYGYTFGSGTRLTVV.